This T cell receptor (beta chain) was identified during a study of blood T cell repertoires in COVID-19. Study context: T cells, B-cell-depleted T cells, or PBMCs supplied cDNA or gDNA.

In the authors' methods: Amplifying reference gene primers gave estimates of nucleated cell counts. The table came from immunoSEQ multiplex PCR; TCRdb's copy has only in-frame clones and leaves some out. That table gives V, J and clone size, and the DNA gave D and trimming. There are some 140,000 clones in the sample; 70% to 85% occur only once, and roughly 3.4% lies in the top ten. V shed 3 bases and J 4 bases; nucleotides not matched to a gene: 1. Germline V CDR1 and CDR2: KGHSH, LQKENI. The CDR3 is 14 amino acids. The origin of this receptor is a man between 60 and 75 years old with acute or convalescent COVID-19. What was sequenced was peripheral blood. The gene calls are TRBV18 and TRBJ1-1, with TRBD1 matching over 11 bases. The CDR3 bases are TGTGCCAGCTCACCGGACAGGGGGCTCACTGAAGCTTTCTTT. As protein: CASSPDRGLTEAFF.